The 14 T cell receptor beta chains given below trace back to one sample, sequenced in a study of spatial heterogeneity in lung cancer. Each CDR3 protein gets one entry after TCRdb re-called the 5' RACE reads with MiXCR. The table lists roughly 1,500 distinct CDR3 sequences, approximately 51% of them singletons, with 7.8% in the top ten. Regarding time point: blood at routine non-recurrence follow-up after resection. The sample consisted of PBMCs, taken at follow-up. These receptors were obtained from a female donor with early-stage non-small cell lung cancer.

A single count supports this clonotype. In a library made to pick up alpha chains, this beta chain is a stray read with a size that means little. V gene TRBV2 combines with J gene TRBJ1-6; D is unclear. The V and J ends lost 7 bases and 6 bases respectively, with 10 bases between them. Germline-derived CDR1 and CDR2 are SNHLY and FYNNEI. This CDR3 is built from 13 residues. CDR3 loop: CASTRDLNSPLHF. In DNA, the CDR3 is TGTGCCAGCACCCGAGACCTTAATTCACCCCTCCACTTT.

Notes on this clonotype: Because the library targeted alpha chains, this beta chain is an off-target read whose size means little. V usage is TRBV7-3 and J usage is TRBJ2-1, with D uncertain. CDR1 is SGHTA and CDR2 is FQGTGA in the germline V gene. V was trimmed by 5 bases and J by 10 bases, leaving 15 bases between them. The CDR3 runs 13 residues. The CDR3 bases are TGTGCCAGCAGCCGGACGGATAAGAAGGAGCAGTTCTTC. Translation gives CASSRTDKKEQFF.

On this clonotype itself: The size of this beta chain means little, since it is a stray read in a library made for alpha chains. The chain is built from TRBV29-1 and TRBJ2-7; D remains ambiguous. This CDR3 is 12 amino acids long. Germline V gene sequence: CDR1 SQVTM, CDR2 ANQGSEA. The V end lost 6 bases, the J end lost 5 bases, and 14 bases lay between the germline ends. The CDR3, as DNA: TGCAGCGTAGGAAGAGAAGGGAACGAGCAGTACTTC. As protein: CSVGREGNEQYF.

About this clonotype itself: This beta chain appears as a stray read in a library generated for alpha chains; its size is not informative. V usage is TRBV10-3 and J usage is TRBJ2-1; 11 positions agree with TRBD2. The CDR3 is 13 amino acids. Germline loops: CDR1 ENHRY, CDR2 SYGVKD. V gave up 6 bases and J gave up 6 bases; unmatched junction bases: 1. CDR3 sequence reads: CAIRGTSGNEQFF. Here the CDR3 DNA reads TGTGCCATCAGGGGGACTAGCGGCAATGAGCAGTTCTTC.

Concerning this clonotype itself: This beta chain lies outside the target of a library built for alpha chains; its clone size means little. DNA of the CDR3: TGTGCCAGCAGTTACTCAGGCACTAGGGAGCAGTTCTTC. It yields the protein CASSYSGTREQFF. J is TRBJ2-1 and V is TRBV6-5, with D maybe TRBD2 (5 bases). The CDR3 has 13 residues. The V end lost 0 bases, the J end lost 10 bases, and 10 bases lay between the germline ends. Germline V gives CDR1 MNHEY, CDR2 SVGAGI.

With respect to this clonotype: Little can be read into the size of this beta chain, an off-target read in a library designed for alpha chains. This rearrangement joins TRBV6-4 to TRBJ2-3, with 9 nucleotides matching TRBD2. Germline CDR1 is MRHNA and CDR2 is SNTAGT. J was trimmed by 1 base and V by 6 bases; bases with no gene match: 2. The CDR3 has 14 amino acids. The CDR3 DNA reads as TGTGCCAGCAGGCGGACTAGCGGCACAGATACGCAGTATTTT. As protein: CASRRTSGTDTQYF.

Note on this clonotype: This beta chain is off target for a library built for alpha chains, so its abundance means little. This chain connects TRBV6-5 to TRBJ1-1, with 9 positions matching TRBD1. With 5 bases clipped from V and 6 bases from J, the junction kept 7 bases outside the gene matches. This CDR3 region has 14 residues. Germline assignment: CDR1 MNHEY and CDR2 SVGAGI. The CDR3 sequence: CASSAGTGFSEAFF. CDR3 coding DNA: TGTGCCAGCAGTGCCGGGACAGGGTTTTCTGAAGCTTTCTTT.

This clonotype was observed a handful of times. This beta chain appears as a stray read in a library generated for alpha chains; its size is not informative. The chain links TRBV29-1 to TRBJ2-1; 10 bases match TRBD2. V was clipped by 4 bases and J by 8 bases; unmatched bases: 5. This CDR3 has 13 residues. The germline gives CDR1 SQVTM, CDR2 ANQGSEA. The CDR3 DNA is TGCAGCGTTGGAGGAGGGACTAGCGATGAGCAGTTCTTC. As protein: CSVGGGTSDEQFF.

As for this clonotype: Because the CDR3's place on the DNA is in doubt, the DNA is left out and the CDR3 is given as listed by TCRdb. This beta chain lies outside the target of a library built for alpha chains; its clone size means little. The chain joins TRBV24-1 to TRBJ2-2; whether TRBD1, the table's D call, matches the DNA was not checked. The CDR3 totals 14 residues, both ends included. Looked up from germline, CDR1 is KGHDR and CDR2 is SFDVKD. The CDR3 here is CATQGNGTPGSCFF.

In regard to this clonotype: This beta chain was picked up by a library intended for alpha chains and is off target, so its count carries little meaning. The gene calls are TRBV27 and TRBJ2-7; the match to TRBD2 covers 9 bases. The junction had 6 bases not matched to a gene; V was cut back by 6 bases and J by 3 bases. This CDR3 region has 14 residues. The germline CDR1 and CDR2 sequences are MNHEY and SMNVEV (reference sequence). CDR3 loop: CASSMASGIYEQYF. The CDR3 bases are TGTGCCAGCAGCATGGCTAGCGGGATCTACGAGCAGTACTTC.

In regard to this clonotype: A library made for alpha chains picked up this beta chain off target, so its size means little. The chain employs TRBV3-1 and TRBJ2-1; 7 bases line up with TRBD2. The germline gives CDR1 LGHDT, CDR2 YNNKEL (reference sequence). V was pared by 1 base and J by 9 bases, with 6 bases of the junction left unmatched. CDR3 length: 14 residues. CDR3 DNA sequence: TGTGCCAGCAGCCAAGCAGGGACTACGGCTGAGCAGTTCTTC. Translated, it gives CASSQAGTTAEQFF.

This clonotype was recorded a few times. This beta chain represents an off-target read in a library built for alpha chains; its size is of limited meaning. The CDR3 region has the DNA TGCAGCGTCGAGCCTTGGGGGAAAGGACCGAAAGCTTTCTTT. It translates to CSVEPWGKGPKAFF. The rearrangement uses TRBV29-1 and TRBJ1-1; D perhaps matches TRBD1 (5 bases). Between the trimmed V and J ends, which lost 6 bases and 9 bases, there was a span of 23 bases. CDR3 size: 14 residues. Per the germline V gene, CDR1 is SQVTM and CDR2 is ANQGSEA.

This clonotype was observed a few times. The library was prepared for alpha chains; this beta chain is a stray read, so its frequency means little. The genes are TRBV7-9 and TRBJ2-7, with D perhaps TRBD1 (5 bases). The CDR3 runs 14 residues. Trimming cost V 11 bases and J 2 bases, with 19 bases left between them. Germline V CDR1 and CDR2: SEHNR, FQNEAQ (reference sequence). The CDR3 protein is CAGQPRTIPYEQYF. Written as DNA, the CDR3 is TGTGCCGGGCAGCCCAGGACAATCCCCTACGAGCAGTACTTC.

As for this clonotype: This beta chain came through as a stray read in a library set up for alpha chains, and its size says little. The CDR3 sequence is CATGGGTDHQFF. The CDR3 DNA reads as TGTGCCACCGGAGGGGGGACAGATCACCAGTTCTTC. V is TRBV28 and J is TRBJ2-1, with a weak D call TRBD1 (7 bases). This CDR3 has 12 residues. Germline lookup yields CDR1 MDHEN and CDR2 SYDVKM. V was trimmed by 10 bases and J by 13 bases, leaving 20 bases between them.